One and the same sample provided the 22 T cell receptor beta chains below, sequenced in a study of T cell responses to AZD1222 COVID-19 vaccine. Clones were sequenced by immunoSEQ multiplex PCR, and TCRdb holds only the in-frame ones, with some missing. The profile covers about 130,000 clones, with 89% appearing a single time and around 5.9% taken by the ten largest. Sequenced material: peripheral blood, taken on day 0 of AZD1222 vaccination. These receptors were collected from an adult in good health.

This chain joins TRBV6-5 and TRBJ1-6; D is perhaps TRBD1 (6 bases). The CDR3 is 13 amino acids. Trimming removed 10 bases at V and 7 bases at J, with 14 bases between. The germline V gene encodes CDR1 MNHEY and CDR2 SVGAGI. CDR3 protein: CAIRQVANSPLHF. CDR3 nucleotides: TGTGCCATCCGACAGGTGGCAAATTCACCCCTCCACTTT.

The CDR3 DNA reads TGTGCCGGTAAACAGGGATCATGGTCACCCCTCCACTTT. This sequence encodes CAGKQGSWSPLHF. This chain joins TRBV30 and TRBJ1-6; maybe TRBD1 (6 bases). CDR1 GTSNPN and CDR2 SVGIG come from the germline V gene (reference sequence). V was cut by 8 bases and J by 10 bases, with 18 bases left in between. This CDR3 has 13 amino acids.

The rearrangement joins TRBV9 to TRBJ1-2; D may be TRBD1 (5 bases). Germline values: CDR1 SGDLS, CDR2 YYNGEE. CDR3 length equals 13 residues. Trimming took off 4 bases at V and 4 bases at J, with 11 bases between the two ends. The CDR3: CASSPDNFYGYTF. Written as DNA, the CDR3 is TGTGCCAGCAGCCCGGACAATTTCTATGGCTACACCTTC.

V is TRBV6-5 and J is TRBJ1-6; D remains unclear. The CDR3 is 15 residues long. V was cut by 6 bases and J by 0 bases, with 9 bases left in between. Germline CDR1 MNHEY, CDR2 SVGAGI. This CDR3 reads CASSPGDSYNSPLHF. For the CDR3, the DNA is TGTGCCAGCAGCCCCGGGGACTCCTATAATTCACCCCTCCACTTT.

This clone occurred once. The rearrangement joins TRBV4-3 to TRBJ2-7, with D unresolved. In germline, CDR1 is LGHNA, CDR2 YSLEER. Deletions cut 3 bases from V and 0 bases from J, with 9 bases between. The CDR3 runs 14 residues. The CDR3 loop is CASSQGMGSYEQYF. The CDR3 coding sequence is TGCGCCAGCAGCCAGGGAATGGGCTCCTACGAGCAGTACTTC.

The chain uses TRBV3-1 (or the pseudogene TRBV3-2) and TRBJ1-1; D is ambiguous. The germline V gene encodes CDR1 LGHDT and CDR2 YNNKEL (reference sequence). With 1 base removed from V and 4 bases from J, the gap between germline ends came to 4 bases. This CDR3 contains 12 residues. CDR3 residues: CASSQGFTEAFF. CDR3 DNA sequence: TGTGCCAGCAGCCAAGGGTTCACTGAAGCTTTCTTT.

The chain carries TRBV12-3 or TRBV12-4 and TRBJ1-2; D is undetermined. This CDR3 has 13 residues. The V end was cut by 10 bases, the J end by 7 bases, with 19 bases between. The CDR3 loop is CATVGQARGGYTF. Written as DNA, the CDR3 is TGTGCCACCGTCGGCCAGGCCCGGGGTGGCTACACCTTC.

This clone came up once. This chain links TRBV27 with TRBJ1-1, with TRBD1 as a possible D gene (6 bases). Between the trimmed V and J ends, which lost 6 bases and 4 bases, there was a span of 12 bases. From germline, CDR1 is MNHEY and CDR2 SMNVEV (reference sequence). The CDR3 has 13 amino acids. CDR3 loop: CASSLQGFTEAFF. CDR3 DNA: TGTGCCAGCAGCCTACAGGGTTTCACTGAAGCTTTCTTT.

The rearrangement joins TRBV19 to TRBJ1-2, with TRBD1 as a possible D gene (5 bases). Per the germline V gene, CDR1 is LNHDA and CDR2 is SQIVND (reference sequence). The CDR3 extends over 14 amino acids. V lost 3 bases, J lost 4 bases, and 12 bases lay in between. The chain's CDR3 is CASSIPRESYGYTF. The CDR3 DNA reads TGTGCCAGTAGTATCCCCAGGGAAAGCTATGGCTACACCTTC.

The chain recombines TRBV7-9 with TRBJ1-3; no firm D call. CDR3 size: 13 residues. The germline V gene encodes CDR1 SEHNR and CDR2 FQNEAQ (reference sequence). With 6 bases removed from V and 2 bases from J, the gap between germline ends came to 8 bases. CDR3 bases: TGTGCCAGCAGTTCCACGACTGGAAACACCATATATTTT. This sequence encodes CASSSTTGNTIYF.

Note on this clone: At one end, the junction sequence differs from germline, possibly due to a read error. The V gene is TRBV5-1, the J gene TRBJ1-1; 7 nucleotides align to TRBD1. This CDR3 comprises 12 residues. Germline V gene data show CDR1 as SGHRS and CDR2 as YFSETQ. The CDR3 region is CASSPQGTGAFF. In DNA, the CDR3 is TGCGCCAGCAGCCCACAGGGGACTGGAGCTTTCTTT.

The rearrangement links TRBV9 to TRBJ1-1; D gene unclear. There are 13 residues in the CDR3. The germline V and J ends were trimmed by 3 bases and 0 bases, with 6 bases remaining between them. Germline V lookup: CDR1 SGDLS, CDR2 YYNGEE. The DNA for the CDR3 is TGTGCCAGCAGCGCGTTTATGAACACTGAAGCTTTCTTT. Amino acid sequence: CASSAFMNTEAFF.

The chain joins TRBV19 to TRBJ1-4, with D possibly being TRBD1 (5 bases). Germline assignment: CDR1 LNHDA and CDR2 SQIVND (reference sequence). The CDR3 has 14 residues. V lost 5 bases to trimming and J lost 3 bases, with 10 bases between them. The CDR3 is CASSGDSSNEKLFF. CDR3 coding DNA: TGTGCCAGTAGTGGTGACAGTTCTAATGAAAAACTGTTTTTT.

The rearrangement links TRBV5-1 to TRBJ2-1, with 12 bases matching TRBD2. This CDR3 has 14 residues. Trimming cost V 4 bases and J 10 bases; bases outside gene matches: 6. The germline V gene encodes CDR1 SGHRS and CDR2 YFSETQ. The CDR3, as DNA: TGCGCCAGCAGCCTAGCGGGGGGGCGTCAGGAGCAGTTCTTC. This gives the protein CASSLAGGRQEQFF.

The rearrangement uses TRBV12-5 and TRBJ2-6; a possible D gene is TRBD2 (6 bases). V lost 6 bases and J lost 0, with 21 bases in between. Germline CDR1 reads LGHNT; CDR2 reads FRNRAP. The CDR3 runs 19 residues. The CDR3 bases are TGTGCTAGTGGCTCCGGGGGACTGCCTTTTTCCTCTGGGGCCAACGTCCTGACTTTC. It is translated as CASGSGGLPFSSGANVLTF.

CDR3 DNA sequence: TGTGCCAGCAGCCGAAGCTATGGCTACACCTTC. Residues: CASSRSYGYTF. This sequence joins TRBV5-5 and TRBJ1-2; D unresolved. Germline V gene sequence: CDR1 SGHKS, CDR2 YYEKEE (reference sequence). V was clipped by 4 bases and J by 4 bases, with 5 bases between them. This CDR3 contains 11 residues.

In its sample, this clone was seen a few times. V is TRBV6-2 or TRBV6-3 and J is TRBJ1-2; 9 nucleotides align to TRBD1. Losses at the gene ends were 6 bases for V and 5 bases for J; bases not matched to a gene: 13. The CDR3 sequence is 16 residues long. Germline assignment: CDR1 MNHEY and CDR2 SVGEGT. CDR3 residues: CASSPSFSGTGYGYTF. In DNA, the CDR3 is TGTGCCAGCAGCCCTTCCTTTTCCGGGACAGGGTATGGCTACACCTTC.

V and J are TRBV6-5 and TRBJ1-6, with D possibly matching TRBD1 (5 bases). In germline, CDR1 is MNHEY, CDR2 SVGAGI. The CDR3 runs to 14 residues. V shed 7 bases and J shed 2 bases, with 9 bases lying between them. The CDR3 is CASTGQAYNSPLHF. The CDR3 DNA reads TGTGCCAGCACAGGACAAGCCTATAATTCACCCCTCCACTTT.

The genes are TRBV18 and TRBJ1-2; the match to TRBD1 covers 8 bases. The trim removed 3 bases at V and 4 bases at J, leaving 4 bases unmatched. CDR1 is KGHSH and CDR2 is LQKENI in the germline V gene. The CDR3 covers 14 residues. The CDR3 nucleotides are TGTGCCAGCTCACCGACAGGGGCTCCCTATGGCTACACCTTC. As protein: CASSPTGAPYGYTF.

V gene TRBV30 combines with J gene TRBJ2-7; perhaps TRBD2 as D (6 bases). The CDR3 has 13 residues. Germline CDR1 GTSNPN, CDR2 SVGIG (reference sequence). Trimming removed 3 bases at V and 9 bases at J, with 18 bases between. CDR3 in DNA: TGTGCCTGGAGACGGGACTCTACTACGGGGCAGTACTTC. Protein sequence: CAWRRDSTTGQYF.

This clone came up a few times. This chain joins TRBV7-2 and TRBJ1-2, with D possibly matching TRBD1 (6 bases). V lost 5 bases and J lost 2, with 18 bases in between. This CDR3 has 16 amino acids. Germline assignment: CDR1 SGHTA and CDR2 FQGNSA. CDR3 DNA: TGTGCCAGCAGCCCACCGGGGGGCCGAGGGAACTATGGCTACACCTTC. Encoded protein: CASSPPGGRGNYGYTF.

The CDR3 reads CASSQWAGVGGYTF. The CDR3 DNA is TGCGCCAGCAGTCAATGGGCAGGGGTCGGAGGCTACACCTTC. The V and J genes are TRBV23-1 and TRBJ1-2; weak D call: TRBD1 (6 bases). TRBV23-1 falls under the ORF class, with uncertain function. Trimming took off 1 base at V and 8 bases at J, with 14 bases between the two ends. This CDR3 has 14 residues.